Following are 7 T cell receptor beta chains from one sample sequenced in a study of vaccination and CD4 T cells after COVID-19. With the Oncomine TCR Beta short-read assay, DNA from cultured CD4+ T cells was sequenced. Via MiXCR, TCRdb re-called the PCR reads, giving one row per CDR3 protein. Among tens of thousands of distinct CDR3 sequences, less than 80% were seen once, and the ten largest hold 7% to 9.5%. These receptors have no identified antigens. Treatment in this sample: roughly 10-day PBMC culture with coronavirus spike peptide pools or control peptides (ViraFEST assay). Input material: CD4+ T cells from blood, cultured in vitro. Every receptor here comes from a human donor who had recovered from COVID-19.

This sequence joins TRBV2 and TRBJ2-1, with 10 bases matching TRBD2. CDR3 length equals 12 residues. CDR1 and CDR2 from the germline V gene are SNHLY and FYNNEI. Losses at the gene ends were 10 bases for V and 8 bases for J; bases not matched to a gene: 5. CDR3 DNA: TGTGCCACACGACTAGCGGGCTATGAGCAGTTCTTC. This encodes CATRLAGYEQFF.

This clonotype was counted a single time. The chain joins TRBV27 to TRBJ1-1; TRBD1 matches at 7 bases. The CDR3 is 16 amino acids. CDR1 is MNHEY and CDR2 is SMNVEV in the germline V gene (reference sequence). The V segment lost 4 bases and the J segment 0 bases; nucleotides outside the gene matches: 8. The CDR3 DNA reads TGTGCCAGCAGTTCGTTGGGACAGCTACTGAACACTGAAGCTTTCTTT. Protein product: CASSSLGQLLNTEAFF.

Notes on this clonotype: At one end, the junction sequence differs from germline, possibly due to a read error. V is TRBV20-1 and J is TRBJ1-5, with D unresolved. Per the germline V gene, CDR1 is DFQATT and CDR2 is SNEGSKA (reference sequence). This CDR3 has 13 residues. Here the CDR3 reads CSTRWTSNQPQHF. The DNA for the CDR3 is TGCAGTACTAGATGGACTAGCAATCAGCCCCAGCATTTT.

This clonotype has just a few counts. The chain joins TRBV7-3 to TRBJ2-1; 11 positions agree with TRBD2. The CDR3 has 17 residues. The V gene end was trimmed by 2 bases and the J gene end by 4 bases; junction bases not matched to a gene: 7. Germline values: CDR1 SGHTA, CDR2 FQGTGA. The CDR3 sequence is CASSLRATSGIYNEQFF. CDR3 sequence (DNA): TGTGCCAGCAGCTTACGGGCGACTAGCGGGATTTACAATGAGCAGTTCTTC.

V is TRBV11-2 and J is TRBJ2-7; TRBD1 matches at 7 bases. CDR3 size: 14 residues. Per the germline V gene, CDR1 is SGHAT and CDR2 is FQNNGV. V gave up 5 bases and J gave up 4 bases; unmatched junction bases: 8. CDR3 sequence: CASSETGFRYEQYF. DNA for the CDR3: TGTGCCAGCAGCGAGACAGGGTTTAGGTACGAGCAGTACTTC.

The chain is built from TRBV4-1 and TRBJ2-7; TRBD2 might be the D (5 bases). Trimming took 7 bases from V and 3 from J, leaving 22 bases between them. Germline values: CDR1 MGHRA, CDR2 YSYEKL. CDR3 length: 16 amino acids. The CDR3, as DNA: TGCGCCAGCACCTCCGGGTCCCGACTTACTAGCTACGAGCAGTACTTC. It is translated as CASTSGSRLTSYEQYF.

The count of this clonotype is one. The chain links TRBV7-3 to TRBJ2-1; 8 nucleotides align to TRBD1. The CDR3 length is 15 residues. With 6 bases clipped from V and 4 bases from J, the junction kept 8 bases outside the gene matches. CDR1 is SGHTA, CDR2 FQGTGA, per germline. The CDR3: CASRRSGQEYNEQFF. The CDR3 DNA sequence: TGTGCCAGCAGACGATCGGGACAGGAGTACAATGAGCAGTTCTTC.